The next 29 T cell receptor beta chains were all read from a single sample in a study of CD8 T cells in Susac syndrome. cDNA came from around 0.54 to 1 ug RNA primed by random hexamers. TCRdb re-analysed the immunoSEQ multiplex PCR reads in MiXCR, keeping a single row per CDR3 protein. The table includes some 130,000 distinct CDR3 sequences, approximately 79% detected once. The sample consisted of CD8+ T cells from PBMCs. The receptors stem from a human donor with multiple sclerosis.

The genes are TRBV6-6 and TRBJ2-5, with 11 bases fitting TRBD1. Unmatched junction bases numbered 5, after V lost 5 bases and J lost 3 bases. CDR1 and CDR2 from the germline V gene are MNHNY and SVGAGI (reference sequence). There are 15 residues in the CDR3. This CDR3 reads CASSKRTGGEETQYF. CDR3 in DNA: TGTGCCAGCAGTAAAAGGACAGGGGGCGAAGAGACCCAGTACTTC.

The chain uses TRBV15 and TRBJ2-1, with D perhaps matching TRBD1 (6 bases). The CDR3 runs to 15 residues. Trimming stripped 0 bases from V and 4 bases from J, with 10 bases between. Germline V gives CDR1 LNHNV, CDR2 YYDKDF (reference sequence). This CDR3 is CATSREGQRYNEQFF. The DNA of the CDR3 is TGTGCCACCAGCAGAGAAGGACAGAGATACAATGAGCAGTTCTTC.

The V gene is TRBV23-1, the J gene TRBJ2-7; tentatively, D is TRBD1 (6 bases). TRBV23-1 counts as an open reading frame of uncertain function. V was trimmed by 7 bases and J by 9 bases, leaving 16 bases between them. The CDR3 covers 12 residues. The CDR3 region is CASTPDRCGQYV. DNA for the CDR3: TGCGCCAGCACTCCTGACAGGTGTGGGCAGTACGTC.

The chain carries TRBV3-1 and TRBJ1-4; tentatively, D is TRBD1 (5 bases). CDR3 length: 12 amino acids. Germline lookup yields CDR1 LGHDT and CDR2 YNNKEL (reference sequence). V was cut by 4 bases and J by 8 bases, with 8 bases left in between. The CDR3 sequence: CASSRGPEKLFF. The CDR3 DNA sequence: TGTGCCAGCAGCCGGGGACCCGAAAAACTGTTTTTT. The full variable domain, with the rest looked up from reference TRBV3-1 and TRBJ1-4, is DTAVSQTPKYLVTQMGNDKSIKCEQNLGHDTMYWYKQDSKKFLKIMFSYNNKELIINETVPNRFSPKSPDKAHLNLHINSLELGDSAVYFCASSRGPEKLFFGSGTQLSVL.

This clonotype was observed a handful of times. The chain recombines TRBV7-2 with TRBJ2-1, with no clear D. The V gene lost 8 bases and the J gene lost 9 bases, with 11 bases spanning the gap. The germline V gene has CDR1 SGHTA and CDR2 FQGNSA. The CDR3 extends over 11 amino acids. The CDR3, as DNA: TGTGCCAGCTCCCCCGGGCCTGAGCAGTTCTTC. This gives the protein CASSPGPEQFF. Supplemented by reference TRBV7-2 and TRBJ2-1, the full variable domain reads GAGVSQSPSNKVTEKGKDVELRCDPISGHTALYWYRQSLGQGLEFLIYFQGNSAPDKSGLPSDRFSAERTGGSVSTLTIQRTQQEDSAVYLCASSPGPEQFFGPGTRLTVL.

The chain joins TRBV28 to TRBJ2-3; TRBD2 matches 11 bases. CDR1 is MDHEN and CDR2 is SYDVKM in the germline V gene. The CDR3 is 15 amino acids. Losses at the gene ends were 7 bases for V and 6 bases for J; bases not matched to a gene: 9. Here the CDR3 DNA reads TGTGCCAGCACCCTTAGCGGGGGGGCCATGGATACGCAGTATTTT. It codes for CASTLSGGAMDTQYF.

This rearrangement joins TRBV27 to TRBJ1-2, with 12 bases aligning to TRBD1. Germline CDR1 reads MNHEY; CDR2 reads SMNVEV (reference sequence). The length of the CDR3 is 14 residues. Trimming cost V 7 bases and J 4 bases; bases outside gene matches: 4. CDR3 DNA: TGTGCCAGCACCGGGACAGGGGGCCCCTATGGCTACACCTTC. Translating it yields CASTGTGGPYGYTF.

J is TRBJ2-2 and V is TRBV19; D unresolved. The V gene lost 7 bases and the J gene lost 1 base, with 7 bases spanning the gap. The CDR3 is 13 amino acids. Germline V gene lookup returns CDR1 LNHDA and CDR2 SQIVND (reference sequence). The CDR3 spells CASNEQNTGELFF. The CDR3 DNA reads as TGTGCCAGTAACGAGCAGAACACCGGGGAGCTGTTTTTT.

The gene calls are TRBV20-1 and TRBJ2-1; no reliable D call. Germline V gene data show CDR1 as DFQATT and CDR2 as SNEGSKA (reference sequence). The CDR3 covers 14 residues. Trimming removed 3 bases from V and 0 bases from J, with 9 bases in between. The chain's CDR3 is CSASAWSSYNEQFF. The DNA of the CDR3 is TGCAGTGCTAGCGCTTGGAGCTCCTACAATGAGCAGTTCTTC.

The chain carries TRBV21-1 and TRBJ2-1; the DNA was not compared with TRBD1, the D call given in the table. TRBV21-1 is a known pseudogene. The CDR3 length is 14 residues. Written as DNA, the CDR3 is TGTGCCAGCAAGCCAAGACCTACCCCTGAAGGCCAGTTCTTC. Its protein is CASKPRPTPEGQFF.

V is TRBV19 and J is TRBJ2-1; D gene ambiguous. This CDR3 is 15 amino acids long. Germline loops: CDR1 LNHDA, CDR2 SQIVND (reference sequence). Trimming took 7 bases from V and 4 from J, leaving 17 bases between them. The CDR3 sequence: CASKYSAIPYNEQFF. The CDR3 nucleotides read TGTGCCAGTAAATATAGTGCTATCCCGTACAATGAGCAGTTCTTC.

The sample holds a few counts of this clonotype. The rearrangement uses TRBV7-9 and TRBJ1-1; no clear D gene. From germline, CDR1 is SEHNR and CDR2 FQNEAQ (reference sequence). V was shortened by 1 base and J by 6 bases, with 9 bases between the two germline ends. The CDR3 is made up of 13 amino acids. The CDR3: CASSLVAGSEAFF. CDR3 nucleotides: TGTGCCAGCAGCTTAGTTGCAGGTTCTGAAGCTTTCTTT. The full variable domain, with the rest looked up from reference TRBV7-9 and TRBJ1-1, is DTGVSQNPRHKITKRGQNVTFRCDPISEHNRLYWYRQTLGQGPEFLTYFQNEAQLEKSRLLSDRFSAERPKGSFSTLEIQRTEQGDSAMYLCASSLVAGSEAFFGQGTRLTVV.

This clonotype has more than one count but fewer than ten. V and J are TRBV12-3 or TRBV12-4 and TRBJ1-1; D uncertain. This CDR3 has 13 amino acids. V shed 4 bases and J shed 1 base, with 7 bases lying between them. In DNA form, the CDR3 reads TGTGCCAGCAGTTCCCCGTGGAACACTGAAGCTTTCTTT. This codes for CASSSPWNTEAFF.

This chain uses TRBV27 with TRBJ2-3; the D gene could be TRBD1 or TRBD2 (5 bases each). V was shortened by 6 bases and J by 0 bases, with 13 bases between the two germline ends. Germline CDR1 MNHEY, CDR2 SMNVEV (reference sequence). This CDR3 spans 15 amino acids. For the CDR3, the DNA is TGTGCCAGCAGCAACCTGGGGACCAGCACAGATACGCAGTATTTT. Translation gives CASSNLGTSTDTQYF.

For the CDR3, the DNA is TGTGCCACCAGTGATTTCCGCGGTAAAGAGACCCAGTACTTC. Residues: CATSDFRGKETQYF. This chain connects TRBV24-1 to TRBJ2-5; D is uncertain. Trimming shortened V by 1 base and J by 3 bases, and 8 bases separated the two germline ends. Germline V gene sequence: CDR1 KGHDR, CDR2 SFDVKD. This CDR3 has 14 amino acids.

The CDR3 DNA reads as TGTGCCAGCAGTTACACCGACAGGCCGAGGAGCTCCTACAATGAGCAGTTCTTC. The encoded protein is CASSYTDRPRSSYNEQFF. The V and J genes are TRBV6-5 and TRBJ2-1, with D possibly TRBD1 on 6 matching bases. With 2 bases removed from V and 0 bases from J, the gap between germline ends came to 17 bases. Per the germline V gene, CDR1 is MNHEY and CDR2 is SVGAGI. This CDR3 region has 18 residues.

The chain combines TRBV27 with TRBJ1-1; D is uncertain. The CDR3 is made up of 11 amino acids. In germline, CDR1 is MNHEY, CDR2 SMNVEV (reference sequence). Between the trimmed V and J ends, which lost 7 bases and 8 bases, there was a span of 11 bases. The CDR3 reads CASTSGAEAFF. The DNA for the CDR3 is TGTGCCAGCACCTCGGGCGCCGAAGCTTTCTTT.

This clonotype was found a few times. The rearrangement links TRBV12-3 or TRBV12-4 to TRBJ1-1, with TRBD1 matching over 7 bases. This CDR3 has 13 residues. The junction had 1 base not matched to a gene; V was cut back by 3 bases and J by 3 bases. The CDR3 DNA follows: TGTGCCAGCAGTTTTACAGGGGACACTGAAGCTTTCTTT. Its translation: CASSFTGDTEAFF.

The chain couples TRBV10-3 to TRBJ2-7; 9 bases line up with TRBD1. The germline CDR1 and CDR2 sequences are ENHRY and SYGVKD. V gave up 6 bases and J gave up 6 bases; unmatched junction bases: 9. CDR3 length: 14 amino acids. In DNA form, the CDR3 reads TGTGCCATCAGGGAGACAGGGGGTTCGGGCGAGCAGTACTTC. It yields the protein CAIRETGGSGEQYF.

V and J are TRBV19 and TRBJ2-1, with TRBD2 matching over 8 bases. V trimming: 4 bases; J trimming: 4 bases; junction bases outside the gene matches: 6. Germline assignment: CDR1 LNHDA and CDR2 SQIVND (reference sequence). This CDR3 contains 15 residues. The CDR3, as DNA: TGTGCCAGTAGTACATATAGCGGGACTTACAATGAGCAGTTCTTC. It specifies CASSTYSGTYNEQFF.

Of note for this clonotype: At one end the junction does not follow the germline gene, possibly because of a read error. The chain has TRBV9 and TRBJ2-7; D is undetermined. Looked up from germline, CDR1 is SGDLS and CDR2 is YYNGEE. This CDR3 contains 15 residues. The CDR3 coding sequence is TGTGCCAGCAGCGTAGACCCGGCCCCCTCCTCCGAGCAGTACTTC. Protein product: CASSVDPAPSSEQYF.

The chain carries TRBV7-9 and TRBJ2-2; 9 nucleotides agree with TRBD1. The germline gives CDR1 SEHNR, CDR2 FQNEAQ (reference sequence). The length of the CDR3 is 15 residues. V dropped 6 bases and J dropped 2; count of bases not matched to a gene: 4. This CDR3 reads CASRSGQGNTGELFF. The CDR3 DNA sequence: TGTGCCAGCAGATCGGGACAGGGAAACACCGGGGAGCTGTTTTTT.

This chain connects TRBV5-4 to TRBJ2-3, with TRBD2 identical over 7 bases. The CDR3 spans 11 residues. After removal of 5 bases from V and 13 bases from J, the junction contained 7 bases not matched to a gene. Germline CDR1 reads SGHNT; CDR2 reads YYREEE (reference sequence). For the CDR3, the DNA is TGTGCCAGCAGTCGGGGGGACCGTGAGTATTTT. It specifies CASSRGDREYF.

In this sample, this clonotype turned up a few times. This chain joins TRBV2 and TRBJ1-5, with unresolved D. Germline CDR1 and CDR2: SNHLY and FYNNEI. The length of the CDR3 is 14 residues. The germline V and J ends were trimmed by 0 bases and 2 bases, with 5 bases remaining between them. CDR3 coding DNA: TGTGCCAGCAGTGAAGCGGACCGCAATCAGCCCCAGCATTTT. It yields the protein CASSEADRNQPQHF.

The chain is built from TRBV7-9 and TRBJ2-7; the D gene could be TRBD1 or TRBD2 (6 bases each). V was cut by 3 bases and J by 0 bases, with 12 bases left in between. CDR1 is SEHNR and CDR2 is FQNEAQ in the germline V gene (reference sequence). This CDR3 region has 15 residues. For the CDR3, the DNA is TGTGCCAGCAGCTTCGGGGGCAGCAGCTCCTACGAGCAGTACTTC. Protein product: CASSFGGSSSYEQYF.

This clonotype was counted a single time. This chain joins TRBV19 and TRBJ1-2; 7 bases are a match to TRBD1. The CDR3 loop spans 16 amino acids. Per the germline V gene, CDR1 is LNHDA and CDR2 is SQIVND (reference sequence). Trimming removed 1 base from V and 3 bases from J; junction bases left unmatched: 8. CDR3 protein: CASSIVDRQRYYGYTF. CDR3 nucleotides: TGTGCCAGTAGTATAGTGGACAGGCAGCGGTACTATGGCTACACCTTC.

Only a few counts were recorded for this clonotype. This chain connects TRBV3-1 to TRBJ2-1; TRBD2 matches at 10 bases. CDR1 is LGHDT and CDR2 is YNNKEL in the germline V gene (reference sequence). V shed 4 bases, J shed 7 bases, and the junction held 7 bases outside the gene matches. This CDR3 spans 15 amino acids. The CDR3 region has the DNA TGTGCCAGCAGCCGAGAGCGGGGGGGCGCGAATGAGCAGTTCTTC. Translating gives CASSRERGGANEQFF.

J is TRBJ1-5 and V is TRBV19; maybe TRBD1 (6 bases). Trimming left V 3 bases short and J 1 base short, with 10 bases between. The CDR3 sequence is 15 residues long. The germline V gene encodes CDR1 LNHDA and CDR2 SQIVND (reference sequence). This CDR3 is CASSIGTKSNQPQHF. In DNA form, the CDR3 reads TGTGCCAGTAGTATCGGGACAAAAAGCAATCAGCCCCAGCATTTT.

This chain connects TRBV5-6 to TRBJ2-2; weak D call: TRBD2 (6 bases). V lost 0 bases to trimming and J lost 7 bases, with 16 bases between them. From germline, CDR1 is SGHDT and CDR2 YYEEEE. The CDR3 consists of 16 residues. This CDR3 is CASSLGLLAGDGELFF. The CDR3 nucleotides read TGTGCCAGCAGCTTGGGCCTACTAGCAGGAGACGGGGAGCTGTTTTTT.